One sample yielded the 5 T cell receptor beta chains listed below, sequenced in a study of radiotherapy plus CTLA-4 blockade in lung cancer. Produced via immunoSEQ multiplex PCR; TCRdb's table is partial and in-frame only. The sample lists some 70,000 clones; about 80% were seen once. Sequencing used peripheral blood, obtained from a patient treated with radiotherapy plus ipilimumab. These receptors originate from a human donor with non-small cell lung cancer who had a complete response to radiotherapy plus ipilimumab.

The CDR3 sequence: CASSLEGSNQPQHF. Written as DNA, the CDR3 is TGTGCCAGCAGTTTAGAGGGGAGCAATCAGCCCCAGCATTTT. The J gene is TRBJ1-5, the V gene TRBV27; D may be TRBD1 (5 bases). Between the trimmed V and J ends, which lost 2 bases and 1 base, there was a span of 6 bases. CDR1 is MNHEY, CDR2 SMNVEV, per germline (reference sequence). The CDR3 is 14 residues long.

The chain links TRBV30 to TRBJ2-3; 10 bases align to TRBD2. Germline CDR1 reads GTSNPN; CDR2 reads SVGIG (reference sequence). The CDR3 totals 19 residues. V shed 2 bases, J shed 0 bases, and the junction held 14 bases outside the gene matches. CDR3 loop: CAWSMISGGPYSSTDTQYF. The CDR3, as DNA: TGTGCCTGGAGTATGATTAGCGGGGGGCCTTATTCTAGCACAGATACGCAGTATTTT.

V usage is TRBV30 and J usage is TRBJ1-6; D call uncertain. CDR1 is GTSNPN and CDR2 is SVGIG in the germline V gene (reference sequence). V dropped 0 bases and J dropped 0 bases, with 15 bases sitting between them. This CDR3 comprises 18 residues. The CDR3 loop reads CAWSVRQSFISYNSPLHF. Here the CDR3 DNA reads TGTGCCTGGAGTGTGAGGCAGTCGTTTATCTCCTATAATTCACCCCTCCACTTT.

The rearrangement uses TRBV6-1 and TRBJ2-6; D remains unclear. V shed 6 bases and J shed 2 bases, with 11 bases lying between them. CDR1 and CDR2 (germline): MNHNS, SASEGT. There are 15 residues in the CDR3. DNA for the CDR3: TGTGCCAGCAGAACCCGACAAGCTGGGGCCAACGTCCTGACTTTC. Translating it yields CASRTRQAGANVLTF.

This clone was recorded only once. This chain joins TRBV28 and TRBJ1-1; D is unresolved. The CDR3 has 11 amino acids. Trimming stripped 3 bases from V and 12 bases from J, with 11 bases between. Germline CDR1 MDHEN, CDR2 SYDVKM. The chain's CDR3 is CASSFLSGTFF. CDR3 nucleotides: TGTGCCAGCAGTTTTTTGTCAGGAACTTTCTTT.